This T cell receptor beta chain is from a study of control samples from healthy donors and cancer patients. Sequencing was performed with immunoSEQ multiplex PCR; in TCRdb, only in-frame clones are kept and a portion is missing. The sample has 180,000 or so clones, about nine tenths seen once. Germline loops: CDR1 SQVTM, CDR2 ANQGSEA. Unmatched junction bases numbered 1, after V lost 2 bases and J lost 6 bases. The CDR3 length is 13 residues. This clone has just one count. The sample consisted of blood. This chain connects TRBV29-1 to TRBJ2-1; TRBD1 agrees at 10 bases. This sequence was found in a woman aged 30 to 39 in good health. CDR3: CSVERDRGNEQFF. CDR3 DNA: TGCAGCGTTGAAAGGGACAGGGGCAATGAGCAGTTCTTC.